The present TCR beta chain was sequenced within a study of control samples from healthy donors and cancer patients. Profiled with immunoSEQ multiplex PCR; TCRdb holds only in-frame clones, not every one. The sample holds over 100,000 clones, 80% to 90% seen once. Source material: blood. The sequence derives from a woman in her forties or fifties in good health.

The CDR3 region has the DNA TGTGCCAGTGGTCGGACTAGCGGGTATTTGGATACGCAGTATTTT. It codes for CASGRTSGYLDTQYF. The rearrangement joins TRBV19 to TRBJ2-3; 11 nucleotides align to TRBD2. Germline lookup yields CDR1 LNHDA and CDR2 SQIVND (reference sequence). After removal of 8 bases from V and 6 bases from J, the junction contained 10 bases not matched to a gene. The CDR3 is 15 amino acids.